This T cell receptor beta chain stems from a study of blood T cell repertoires in COVID-19. CDR1 and CDR2 (germline): SQVTM, ANQGSEA. Trimming removed 7 bases from V and 8 bases from J, with 14 bases in between. The length of the CDR3 is 11 residues. The participants were between roughly 18 and 90 years old and came from some 25 US areas. Clones were sequenced by immunoSEQ multiplex PCR, and TCRdb holds only the in-frame ones, with some missing. Of 450,000 to 600,000 clones in the sample, roughly nine tenths were seen once. The source is a woman under 30 who had recovered from COVID-19. The chain couples TRBV29-1 to TRBJ1-1; D gene uncertain. Sequencing was carried out using PBMCs or T cells enriched from blood (not recorded which). The CDR3: CSAPHDGEAFF. CDR3 sequence (DNA): TGCAGCGCCCCACACGACGGGGAAGCTTTCTTT.